Sequencing of this TCR beta chain was carried out in a study of T-cell reconstitution after alpha-beta-depleted transplantation in children. TCRbeta library construction was performed incorporating unique molecular identifiers. TCRdb redid the calling of the PCR reads with MiXCR, one entry per CDR3 protein. This sample has about 980,000 distinct CDR3 sequences; roughly 31% occur once, and the top ten carry 25% to 35%. This clonotype was detected many times. The CDR3 totals 14 residues. Germline CDR1 reads DFQATT; CDR2 reads SNEGSKA (reference sequence). The ends lost 0 bases at V and 8 bases at J; junction bases unmatched: 7.

The chain joins TRBV20-1 to TRBJ2-1, with 7 bases identical to TRBD2. This TCR came from a boy under two years old who had a stem cell transplant for SCID, so the T cells may come from the graft donor. The specimen was PBMCs, mostly from graft donor cells, collected 360 days after TCRalphabeta/CD19-depleted stem cell transplant. The CDR3 DNA follows: TGCAGTGCTAGAGATATTCTAGCGGTCGATGAGCAGTTCTTC. This gives the protein CSARDILAVDEQFF.